This T cell receptor beta chain was profiled in a study of blood T cell repertoires in COVID-19. Study-wide background: Some COVID-19 samples were acute and others convalescent; all came from the United States, Italy and Spain. PBMCs, B-cell-depleted T cells, or T cells provided the cDNA or gDNA that made up the material.

Original processing notes: Amplifying reference gene primers gave estimates of nucleated cell counts. Clones were read by immunoSEQ multiplex PCR, and TCRdb kept only the in-frame ones, dropping some. V, J and clone size reflect that table, while D and trimming were determined from the DNA. The sample comprises more than 85,000 clones, 70% to 90% of which are singletons, and 4% to 5% rests with the top ten. The CDR3 has 12 residues. Germline lookup yields CDR1 MNHEY and CDR2 SVGAGI. Trimming cost V 0 bases and J 10 bases, with 9 bases left between them. The V and J genes are TRBV6-5 and TRBJ1-1; D may be TRBD1 (6 bases). Sequenced material: peripheral blood. This receptor was obtained from a man aged 65-85 years with acute or convalescent COVID-19. CDR3: CASSYSTGRAFF. The DNA of the CDR3 is TGTGCCAGCAGTTACTCCACAGGGCGAGCTTTCTTT.